The source of this TCR beta chain is a study of blood T cells in healthy people across ages. A second PCR, run for about 7 to 12 cycles, used a sample-barcoded 5' primer plus a J-beta primer mix. In TCRdb, the 5' RACE reads were re-called with MiXCR into one record per CDR3 protein. The sample carries 1.5 million to 2 million distinct CDR3 sequences, about 50% recorded once. There are 15 residues in the CDR3. Germline CDR1 SGHTA, CDR2 FQGNSA. The germline V and J ends were trimmed by 7 bases and 4 bases, with 17 bases remaining between them. J is TRBJ2-1 and V is TRBV7-2; TRBD2 might be the D (7 bases). The sample was blood. The receptor was isolated from a woman aged 40 to 55 in good health. CDR3 coding DNA: TGTGCCAGCACGGAAGGGGGGGCGAGGTACAATGAGCAGTTCTTC. Its protein product is CASTEGGARYNEQFF.